This passage covers 24 T cell receptor beta chains from one sample sequenced in a study of shared clonotypes between healthy human individuals. The table came from immunoSEQ multiplex PCR; TCRdb's copy has only in-frame clones and leaves some out. This table has around 690,000 clones, less than 95% appearing once. Sequenced: memory CD8+ T cells from PBMCs. The subset denotes: CD45RO+ cells pooled with CCR7-negative TemRA cells. The receptors originated from a man younger than 35 in good health. Some clones in this sample may be carry-over from other donors' samples.

This sequence joins TRBV9 and TRBJ2-1, with D unclear. Trimming took 4 bases from V and 1 from J, leaving 6 bases between them. CDR1 is SGDLS, CDR2 YYNGEE, per germline. The CDR3 has 13 residues. CDR3 DNA: TGTGCCAGCAGCTCCAATTCCTACAATGAGCAGTTCTTC. Translated, it gives CASSSNSYNEQFF.

V is TRBV27 and J is TRBJ2-3, with TRBD2 matching 11 bases. Germline CDR1 and CDR2: MNHEY and SMNVEV (reference sequence). V dropped 7 bases and J dropped 5; count of bases not matched to a gene: 5. This CDR3 is 14 amino acids long. The CDR3 spells CASKLAGVRDTQYF. The CDR3 DNA follows: TGTGCCAGCAAACTAGCGGGAGTAAGAGATACGCAGTATTTT.

CDR3 coding DNA: TGTGCCAGCAGTGAAATCGAACGAGTCTACACCTTC. Residues: CASSEIERVYTF. This chain links TRBV2 with TRBJ1-2; no clear D gene. The CDR3 has 12 residues. Germline CDR1 is SNHLY and CDR2 is FYNNEI. Trimming shortened V by 2 bases and J by 10 bases, and 11 bases separated the two germline ends. Complete variable domain (other parts from reference TRBV2 and TRBJ1-2): EPEVTQTPSHQVTQMGQEVILRCVPISNHLYFYWYRQILGQKVEFLVSFYNNEISEKSEIFDDQFSVERPDGSNFTLKIRSTKLEDSAMYFCASSEIERVYTFGSGTRLTVV.

The J gene is TRBJ2-1, the V gene TRBV28, with a weak D call TRBD2 (6 bases). Germline V gives CDR1 MDHEN, CDR2 SYDVKM. V shed 6 bases and J shed 2 bases, with 14 bases lying between them. The CDR3 has 15 residues. The CDR3: CASRSGLSPYNEQFF. DNA of the CDR3: TGTGCCAGCAGGTCCGGACTATCCCCCTACAATGAGCAGTTCTTC. Variable domain in full (rest from reference TRBV28 and TRBJ2-1): DVKVTQSSRYLVKRTGEKVFLECVQDMDHENMFWYRQDPGLGLRLIYFSYDVKMKEKGDIPEGYSVSREKKERFSLILESASTNQTSMYLCASRSGLSPYNEQFFGPGTRLTVL.

J is TRBJ2-3 and V is TRBV10-3; 13 bases are shared with TRBD2. Germline CDR1 ENHRY, CDR2 SYGVKD. V lost 2 bases, J lost 4 bases, and 9 bases stayed unmatched. This CDR3 spans 18 amino acids. Here the CDR3 reads CAISEPGTSGTIADTQYF. DNA for the CDR3: TGTGCCATCAGTGAGCCCGGGACTAGCGGGACGATCGCAGATACGCAGTATTTT.

This chain joins TRBV7-8 and TRBJ2-7; possible D gene TRBD1, 6 bases. V was trimmed by 5 bases and J by 3 bases, leaving 8 bases between them. CDR1 is SGHVS, CDR2 FQNEAQ, per germline. The CDR3 loop spans 12 amino acids. CDR3 loop: CASSPTGYEQYF. The DNA for the CDR3 is TGTGCCAGCAGCCCGACAGGCTACGAGCAGTACTTC.

The chain has TRBV30 and TRBJ1-2; 7 bases map to TRBD1. The V segment lost 2 bases and the J segment 2 bases; nucleotides outside the gene matches: 5. CDR1 is GTSNPN, CDR2 SVGIG, per germline (reference sequence). The length of the CDR3 is 14 residues. CDR3 sequence: CAWSLTGRNYGYTF. The CDR3 DNA sequence: TGTGCCTGGAGTTTGACAGGGAGGAACTATGGCTACACCTTC.

CDR3 protein: CASSSGTDTANIQYF. The DNA for the CDR3 is TGTGCCAGCAGTTCGGGAACAGACACCGCCAACATTCAGTACTTC. The rearrangement links TRBV28 to TRBJ2-4; tentative D call: TRBD2 (5 bases). CDR3 length: 15 residues. V lost 4 bases and J lost 7, with 17 bases in between. The germline gives CDR1 MDHEN, CDR2 SYDVKM.

The chain links TRBV5-1 to TRBJ2-7; 9 bases are a match to TRBD1. Germline values: CDR1 SGHRS, CDR2 YFSETQ. V lost 5 bases and J lost 5; bases outside the gene matches: 14. This CDR3 contains 16 residues. DNA for the CDR3: TGCGCCAGCAGACCGTACGGGACAGGGTTTGGAGACGAGCAGTACTTC. It is translated as CASRPYGTGFGDEQYF.

The CDR3 region is CASGWTSGSYEQYF. In nucleotides, the CDR3 is TGCGCCAGCGGGTGGACTAGCGGATCCTACGAGCAGTACTTC. The chain links TRBV10-2 to TRBJ2-7, with 10 bases aligning to TRBD2. V trimming: 8 bases; J trimming: 1 base; junction bases outside the gene matches: 5. Germline values: CDR1 WSHSY, CDR2 SAAADI. The CDR3 contains 14 residues.

The chain links TRBV7-2 to TRBJ2-2; D call uncertain. V lost 5 bases to trimming and J lost 6 bases, with 19 bases between them. Germline lookup yields CDR1 SGHTA and CDR2 FQGNSA. The CDR3 is made up of 16 amino acids. CDR3 nucleotide sequence: TGTGCCAGCAGCCCCAGGCATCCCTTAAACGCCGGGGAGCTGTTTTTT. Encoded protein: CASSPRHPLNAGELFF.

The rearrangement uses TRBV5-6 and TRBJ2-3; possible D gene TRBD1, 5 bases. The V gene lost 0 bases and the J gene lost 3 bases, with 17 bases spanning the gap. The CDR3 loop spans 17 amino acids. CDR1 is SGHDT, CDR2 YYEEEE, per germline. The CDR3 nucleotides read TGTGCCAGCAGCTTGGAAACAGGTAGCTTTTGGACAGATACGCAGTATTTT. The encoded protein is CASSLETGSFWTDTQYF.

This chain joins TRBV2 and TRBJ1-2; D not resolved. CDR1 and CDR2 from the germline V gene are SNHLY and FYNNEI. V was clipped by 3 bases and J by 3 bases, with 5 bases between them. This CDR3 is built from 12 residues. The CDR3 loop reads CASSDAYYGYTF. Here the CDR3 DNA reads TGTGCCAGCAGTGACGCGTACTATGGCTACACCTTC.

This sequence joins TRBV27 and TRBJ2-7; D possibly matches TRBD1 or TRBD2 (6 bases each). Germline V CDR1 and CDR2: MNHEY, SMNVEV (reference sequence). Between the trimmed V and J ends, which lost 7 bases and 0 bases, there was a span of 10 bases. The CDR3 extends over 13 amino acids. The CDR3 loop is CASKGGSSYEQYF. The CDR3, as DNA: TGTGCCAGCAAGGGGGGAAGCTCCTACGAGCAGTACTTC.

This sequence joins TRBV4-1 and TRBJ2-7; D is unresolved. V was shortened by 0 bases and J by 0 bases, with 12 bases between the two germline ends. The CDR3 totals 16 residues. Germline V lookup: CDR1 MGHRA, CDR2 YSYEKL. The DNA of the CDR3 is TGCGCCAGCAGCCAAGATATTTCGGGTTCCTCCTACGAGCAGTACTTC. It yields the protein CASSQDISGSSYEQYF.

The J gene is TRBJ2-7, the V gene TRBV29-1; 7 bases match TRBD1. The CDR3 covers 11 residues. Germline trimming cut 4 bases from V and 6 bases from J; bases unmatched to any gene: 3. Germline V gives CDR1 SQVTM, CDR2 ANQGSEA. Written as DNA, the CDR3 is TGCAGCGTTGGGCAGGGGGTCGAGCAGTACTTC. It codes for CSVGQGVEQYF.

This chain joins TRBV5-1 and TRBJ2-1; TRBD1 aligns across 8 bases. Germline CDR1 and CDR2: SGHRS and YFSETQ. This CDR3 is 17 amino acids long. V lost 2 bases to trimming and J lost 0 bases; unmatched junction nucleotides: 7. In nucleotides, the CDR3 is TGCGCCAGCAGCTTTACCGGGACAGGTAACTCCTACAATGAGCAGTTCTTC. Protein sequence: CASSFTGTGNSYNEQFF.

In this sample, this clone is medium-sized. This chain joins TRBV6-5 and TRBJ2-7; D not resolved. V shed 8 bases and J shed 4 bases, with 9 bases lying between them. Germline loops: CDR1 MNHEY, CDR2 SVGAGI. The CDR3 consists of 11 residues. The CDR3 is CASGGTYEQYF. CDR3 sequence (DNA): TGTGCCAGCGGCGGTACATACGAGCAGTACTTC.

The chain has TRBV27 and TRBJ2-1; 7 bases are shared with TRBD2. The CDR3 is 15 amino acids. Germline V gene sequence: CDR1 MNHEY, CDR2 SMNVEV (reference sequence). The V segment lost 5 bases and the J segment 3 bases; nucleotides outside the gene matches: 7. The DNA for the CDR3 is TGTGCCAGCAGTCCCGCACTAGCGCGCTACAATGAGCAGTTCTTC. Translated: CASSPALARYNEQFF.

This sequence joins TRBV6-4 and TRBJ2-1; maybe TRBD2 (6 bases). In germline, CDR1 is MRHNA, CDR2 SNTAGT. V was pared by 4 bases and J by 5 bases, with 21 bases between. This CDR3 has 17 residues. The CDR3 bases are TGTGCCAGCAGTGTTTCGGGGGTGAGCGGACCACACAATGAGCAGTTCTTC. It is translated as CASSVSGVSGPHNEQFF.

The V call is TRBV28, the J call TRBJ2-5; TRBD2 agrees at 11 bases. Germline loops: CDR1 MDHEN, CDR2 SYDVKM. Trimming took 5 bases from V and 2 from J; bases not matched to a gene: 10. The CDR3 has 17 residues. The CDR3 reads CASSPQEGLAVQETQYF. DNA for the CDR3: TGTGCCAGCAGTCCCCAGGAGGGACTAGCGGTACAAGAGACCCAGTACTTC.

The V call is TRBV27, the J call TRBJ1-1; no clear D. This CDR3 is 16 amino acids long. Trimming shortened V by 6 bases and J by 1 base, and 18 bases separated the two germline ends. Looked up from germline, CDR1 is MNHEY and CDR2 is SMNVEV (reference sequence). The CDR3 loop reads CASRYIGETPNTEAFF. The CDR3 coding sequence is TGTGCCAGCAGATACATTGGGGAGACGCCGAACACTGAAGCTTTCTTT.

This chain uses TRBV30 with TRBJ2-1; D remains unclear. This CDR3 comprises 12 residues. Looked up from germline, CDR1 is GTSNPN and CDR2 is SVGIG (reference sequence). Trimming cost V 1 base and J 1 base, with 2 bases left between them. The CDR3, as DNA: TGTGCCTGGAGTGAATCCTACAATGAGCAGTTCTTC. Translation: CAWSESYNEQFF.

This chain uses TRBV11-2 with TRBJ2-7; 7 positions match TRBD1. The CDR3 extends over 15 amino acids. Germline lookup yields CDR1 SGHAT and CDR2 FQNNGV. The trim removed 2 bases at V and 7 bases at J, leaving 11 bases unmatched. The CDR3, as DNA: TGTGCCAGCAGCTTATCCCCAGGGGGATTATCGGAGCAGTACTTC. Its translation is CASSLSPGGLSEQYF. Supplemented by reference TRBV11-2 and TRBJ2-7, the full variable domain reads EAGVAQSPRYKIIEKRQSVAFWCNPISGHATLYWYQQILGQGPKLLIQFQNNGVVDDSQLPKDRFSAERLKGVDSTLKIQPAKLEDSAVYLCASSLSPGGLSEQYFGPGTRLTVT.